What follows are 16 T cell receptor beta chains derived from one specimen sequenced in a study of vaccination and CD4 T cells after COVID-19 (dated by TCRdb to between 2022 and 2023). Libraries were built with PCR. Sequenced on an Illumina iSeq 100. DNA from cultured CD4+ T cells underwent TCR sequencing with the Oncomine TCR Beta short-read assay at the Johns Hopkins FTIC core. TCRdb cleaned the public reads at Q25 with fastp, built clones with MiXCR and kept in-frame beta chains. Rows merge per CDR3 protein into single entries with the most common DNA and genes. For this sample the table gives 20,000 or so distinct CDR3 sequences, of which roughly 67% were detected only once. The ten top clones hold about 7.1% of the sample. The treatment or condition label of this sample denotes: approximately nine-day PBMC culture with coronavirus spike peptide pools or control peptides (ViraFEST assay). For these receptors, no antigen is known.

What was sequenced was CD4+ T cells from blood, cultured in vitro. These receptors all stem from a human donor who had recovered from COVID-19.

The rearrangement joins TRBV10-3 to TRBJ2-5; D might be TRBD1 (5 bases). Germline CDR1 reads ENHRY; CDR2 reads SYGVKD. CDR3 length: 14 amino acids. V shed 2 bases and J shed 4 bases, with 11 bases lying between them. The chain's CDR3 is CAISEGQGVETQYF. The CDR3, as DNA: TGTGCCATCAGTGAGGGACAAGGAGTAGAGACCCAGTACTTC.

This chain links TRBV9 with TRBJ1-5; TRBD1 is a possible D gene (5 bases). CDR1 and CDR2 (germline): SGDLS, YYNGEE. V lost 3 bases and J 3 bases, leaving 13 bases between the germline ends. The CDR3 loop spans 15 amino acids. In nucleotides, the CDR3 is TGTGCCAGCAGCGGGGACGCACAACCCAATCAGCCCCAGCATTTT. Translation: CASSGDAQPNQPQHF.

This clonotype has only one observation. V is TRBV6-2 or TRBV6-3 and J is TRBJ1-2; perhaps TRBD1 as D (6 bases). The V end was cut by 2 bases, the J end by 7 bases, with 14 bases between. This CDR3 has 14 residues. Germline assignment: CDR1 MNHEY and CDR2 SVGEGT. CDR3 DNA: TGTGCCAGCAGTTACGGTCTACAGGGCGTTGGCTACACCTTC. It encodes CASSYGLQGVGYTF.

The CDR3 loop is CASSYGARPLGSNQPQHF. The CDR3, as DNA: TGTGCCAGCAGTTACGGGGCTCGACCGCTCGGAAGCAATCAGCCCCAGCATTTT. This chain connects TRBV6-2 or TRBV6-3 to TRBJ1-5, with a weak D call TRBD1 (5 bases). V dropped 2 bases and J dropped 1 base, with 18 bases sitting between them. Germline loops: CDR1 MNHEY, CDR2 SVGEGT. This CDR3 is built from 18 residues.

V gene TRBV10-1 combines with J gene TRBJ2-1; tentatively, D is TRBD1 (6 bases). Per the germline V gene, CDR1 is WNHNN and CDR2 is SYGVQD (reference sequence). The germline V and J ends were trimmed by 5 bases and 2 bases, with 10 bases remaining between them. The CDR3 totals 14 residues. CDR3 nucleotides: TGCGCCAGCAGTAACAGGGAAACCTACAATGAGCAGTTCTTC. Its translation is CASSNRETYNEQFF.

This chain uses TRBV30 with TRBJ1-1; D ambiguous. Deletions cut 3 bases from V and 8 bases from J, with 10 bases between. CDR1 and CDR2 (germline): GTSNPN, SVGIG (reference sequence). This CDR3 contains 11 residues. CDR3 nucleotide sequence: TGTGCCTGGAGAAGGGAGGGAGAAGCTTTCTTT. Encoded protein: CAWRREGEAFF.

This sequence joins TRBV6-2 or TRBV6-3 and TRBJ1-5; 11 nucleotides align to TRBD1. The CDR3 is 16 amino acids. From germline, CDR1 is MNHEY and CDR2 SVGEGT. Losses at the gene ends were 6 bases for V and 6 bases for J; bases not matched to a gene: 10. The CDR3 here is CASRSRDRGGGQPQHF. DNA for the CDR3: TGTGCCAGCAGAAGCCGGGACAGGGGGGGAGGTCAGCCCCAGCATTTT.

The chain has TRBV27 and TRBJ2-3; TRBD1 aligns across 8 bases. Germline V gene sequence: CDR1 MNHEY, CDR2 SMNVEV (reference sequence). There are 16 residues in the CDR3. V was clipped by 7 bases and J by 12 bases; unmatched bases: 21. CDR3 DNA sequence: TGTGCCAGCAAGGGTCACAGGGGGAAAGAGTCTCCTACTCAGTATTTT. As protein: CASKGHRGKESPTQYF.

The DNA for the CDR3 is TGTGCCAGCAGCATTGGGGGGAGCAATCAGCCCCAGCATTTT. Translated: CASSIGGSNQPQHF. The chain links TRBV7-6 to TRBJ1-5, with TRBD1 as a possible D gene (5 bases). CDR1 is SGHVS, CDR2 FNYEAQ, per germline. This CDR3 is 14 amino acids long. Trimming took off 5 bases at V and 1 base at J, with 9 bases between the two ends.

The J gene is TRBJ1-5, the V gene TRBV7-2; the D gene is possibly TRBD1 (5 bases). Trimming cost V 3 bases and J 11 bases, with 11 bases left between them. The CDR3 totals 12 residues. The V gene's germline CDR1 is SGHTA and CDR2 FQGNSA. CDR3 bases: TGTGCCAGCAGCTTTGGGGGTTGGGCCCAGCATTTT. Its translation is CASSFGGWAQHF.

This chain joins TRBV6-1 and TRBJ1-2, with TRBD1 matching over 7 bases. CDR3 length: 13 residues. The germline CDR1 and CDR2 sequences are MNHNS and SASEGT. With 7 bases clipped from V and 3 bases from J, the junction kept 5 bases outside the gene matches. DNA for the CDR3: TGTGCCAGCACCGTGGGACAGCACTATGGCTACACCTTC. It codes for CASTVGQHYGYTF.

The J gene is TRBJ1-2, the V gene TRBV29-1; D is undetermined. CDR1 SQVTM and CDR2 ANQGSEA come from the germline V gene. The CDR3 is 13 residues long. V lost 5 bases and J lost 6, with 16 bases in between. CDR3 sequence (DNA): TGCAGCGTTTCCTCTTCGGACGCCAATGGCTACACCTTC. It encodes CSVSSSDANGYTF.

This clonotype has a single count. V and J are TRBV20-1 and TRBJ2-7; the D gene could be TRBD1 or TRBD2 (7 bases each). The CDR3 spans 15 residues. V shed 6 bases and J shed 2 bases, with 20 bases lying between them. Per germline, CDR1 DFQATT and CDR2 SNEGSKA (reference sequence). The CDR3 loop is CSAPKETGRAYEQYF. CDR3 sequence (DNA): TGCAGTGCCCCGAAAGAGACAGGGAGGGCCTACGAGCAGTACTTC.

A few counts support this clonotype. The rearrangement uses TRBV2 and TRBJ2-7; 8 bases align to TRBD1. The germline gives CDR1 SNHLY, CDR2 FYNNEI. This CDR3 is built from 15 residues. Unmatched junction bases numbered 4, after V lost 1 base and J lost 2 bases. The CDR3 DNA sequence: TGTGCCAGCAGTGAAGAGGGACAGGCCCCCTACGAGCAGTACTTC. Translating gives CASSEEGQAPYEQYF.

The J gene is TRBJ2-7, the V gene TRBV27; D is possibly TRBD1 or TRBD2 (6 bases each). V was trimmed by 6 bases and J by 2 bases, leaving 20 bases between them. CDR1 and CDR2 (germline): MNHEY, SMNVEV (reference sequence). This CDR3 has 16 residues. CDR3 residues: CASSPRILGGPYEQYF. DNA of the CDR3: TGTGCCAGCAGCCCCAGGATACTAGGGGGGCCCTACGAGCAGTACTTC.

This clonotype was counted a single time. The J gene is TRBJ2-7, the V gene TRBV11-2; D not certain. This CDR3 is 14 amino acids long. Germline V gives CDR1 SGHAT, CDR2 FQNNGV. V was cut by 5 bases and J by 1 base, with 12 bases left in between. CDR3 sequence reads: CASSKDVLSYEQYF. The CDR3 DNA reads TGTGCCAGCAGCAAGGACGTTTTGTCCTACGAGCAGTACTTC.